This passage covers 20 T cell receptor beta chains from one sample sequenced in a study of CD8 T cells in Susac syndrome. After extraction with the RNeasy kit, about 0.5 to 1 ug of the RNA was reverse transcribed using random hexamers. TCRdb recomputed calls from the immunoSEQ multiplex PCR reads with MiXCR, one row per CDR3 protein. The table shows about 300,000 distinct CDR3 sequences, with around 90% occurring only once. Source material: CD4+ T cells from PBMCs. The receptor source for this set is a human donor with multiple sclerosis.

The V gene is TRBV5-1, the J gene TRBJ2-7, with D perhaps assigned TRBD1 or TRBD2 (7 bases each). The CDR3 is 15 amino acids. Germline assignment: CDR1 SGHRS and CDR2 YFSETQ. V gave up 2 bases and J gave up 4 bases, with 16 bases separating them. Written as DNA, the CDR3 is TGCGCCAGCAGCTTCGACAGGGAGGGTGATTACGAGCAGTACTTC. This gives the protein CASSFDREGDYEQYF.

This chain uses TRBV6-6 with TRBJ2-7; 7 bases match TRBD2. J lost 3 bases, V lost 8 bases, and 10 bases had no gene match. Germline V gene sequence: CDR1 MNHNY, CDR2 SVGAGI (reference sequence). The CDR3 has 14 residues. This CDR3 reads CASRGGGEGYEQYF. CDR3 nucleotide sequence: TGTGCCAGCCGAGGAGGAGGGGAGGGCTACGAGCAGTACTTC.

The V call is TRBV10-3, the J call TRBJ2-5; tentative D call: TRBD2 (5 bases). Trimming removed 4 bases from V and 4 bases from J, with 7 bases in between. From germline, CDR1 is ENHRY and CDR2 SYGVKD. This CDR3 is built from 12 residues. The CDR3 spells CAISGRGETQYF. CDR3 bases: TGTGCCATCAGTGGACGGGGAGAGACCCAGTACTTC.

The rearrangement uses TRBV11-3 and TRBJ1-2, with 9 positions matching TRBD1. The ends lost 5 bases at V and 4 bases at J; junction bases unmatched: 5. This CDR3 is 14 amino acids long. CDR1 is SGHNT and CDR2 is YENEEA in the germline V gene. The CDR3 sequence is CASSRDRDTYGYTF. In DNA form, the CDR3 reads TGTGCCAGCAGCCGGGACAGGGATACCTATGGCTACACCTTC.

The chain has TRBV7-9 and TRBJ2-3; D is perhaps TRBD1 (6 bases). V shed 3 bases and J shed 2 bases, with 15 bases lying between them. Germline CDR1 and CDR2: SEHNR and FQNEAQ (reference sequence). This CDR3 contains 16 residues. The CDR3 region is CASSFTGLGSTDTQYF. The CDR3 nucleotides are TGTGCCAGCAGCTTTACAGGGTTGGGGTCCACAGATACGCAGTATTTT.

The rearrangement joins TRBV20-1 to TRBJ2-1; 13 positions agree with TRBD2. Germline CDR1 is DFQATT and CDR2 is SNEGSKA (reference sequence). The CDR3 is 16 amino acids. V shed 0 bases and J 8 bases; nucleotides not matched to a gene: 7. CDR3 amino acids: CSARDTGLAGHHEQFF. CDR3 in DNA: TGCAGTGCTAGAGACACGGGACTAGCGGGACACCATGAGCAGTTCTTC.

The chain has TRBV5-1 and TRBJ1-2; D call uncertain. Trimming stripped 2 bases from V and 4 bases from J, with 9 bases between. The CDR3 length is 13 residues. Germline V lookup: CDR1 SGHRS, CDR2 YFSETQ. This CDR3 is CASSFDLGYGYTF. The CDR3 coding sequence is TGCGCCAGCAGCTTCGACTTGGGCTATGGCTACACCTTC. The variable domain in full, with the rest retrieved from reference TRBV5-1 and TRBJ1-2, is KAGVTQTPRYLIKTRGQQVTLSCSPISGHRSVSWYQQTPGQGLQFLFEYFSETQRNKGNFPGRFSGRQFSNSRSEMNVSTLELGDSALYLCASSFDLGYGYTFGSGTRLTVV.

The genes are TRBV7-8 and TRBJ2-7, with 7 bases fitting TRBD1. V lost 1 base and J lost 9; bases outside the gene matches: 15. CDR3 length: 16 residues. Looked up from germline, CDR1 is SGHVS and CDR2 is FQNEAQ. This CDR3 is CASSLGLPQTGLGQYF. The DNA of the CDR3 is TGTGCCAGCAGCTTAGGACTACCCCAGACAGGGCTTGGGCAGTACTTC.

The chain has TRBV20-1 and TRBJ1-1; TRBD1 aligns across 8 bases. The CDR3 sequence is 13 residues long. CDR1 is DFQATT, CDR2 SNEGSKA, per germline (reference sequence). V lost 3 bases to trimming and J lost 5 bases; unmatched junction nucleotides: 5. The CDR3: CSARGRGLTEAFF. The CDR3 coding sequence is TGCAGTGCTAGGGGCAGGGGGCTGACTGAAGCTTTCTTT.

This chain joins TRBV7-9 and TRBJ1-5, with 7 bases aligning to TRBD1. CDR1 and CDR2 from the germline V gene are SEHNR and FQNEAQ (reference sequence). The CDR3 loop spans 17 amino acids. V dropped 5 bases and J dropped 4; count of bases not matched to a gene: 14. CDR3 coding DNA: TGTGCCAGCAGCCCCGTACTAAGGGCCAGGGGGAATCAGCCCCAGCATTTT. This sequence encodes CASSPVLRARGNQPQHF.

The rearrangement links TRBV6-6 to TRBJ2-1; the D gene is possibly TRBD2 (6 bases). The germline V gene encodes CDR1 MNHNY and CDR2 SVGAGI (reference sequence). CDR3 size: 14 residues. The V gene lost 7 bases and the J gene lost 0 bases, with 10 bases spanning the gap. The CDR3 bases are TGTGCCAGCAAAACTAGCACCTCCTACAATGAGCAGTTCTTC. The encoded protein is CASKTSTSYNEQFF.

V gene TRBV7-3 combines with J gene TRBJ2-2, with D possibly being TRBD1 (6 bases). V dropped 2 bases and J dropped 6 bases, with 16 bases sitting between them. Germline V lookup: CDR1 SGHTA, CDR2 FQGTGA. This CDR3 comprises 16 residues. The CDR3 DNA sequence: TGTGCCAGCAGCTTAGTGGCGACAGGTGGGGCCGGGGAGCTGTTTTTT. Amino acids: CASSLVATGGAGELFF.

The rearrangement links TRBV7-2 to TRBJ2-3; TRBD2 matches 7 bases. There are 15 residues in the CDR3. Germline V CDR1 and CDR2: SGHTA, FQGNSA. The V segment lost 5 bases and the J segment 3 bases; nucleotides outside the gene matches: 8. The CDR3 here is CASSRWGGETDTQYF. In DNA, the CDR3 is TGTGCCAGCAGCCGTTGGGGGGGAGAAACAGATACGCAGTATTTT.

This clonotype has a single count. The rearrangement joins TRBV7-2 to TRBJ2-1, with TRBD2 matching over 13 bases. The V gene's germline CDR1 is SGHTA and CDR2 FQGNSA. The CDR3 extends over 16 amino acids. The junction had 4 bases not matched to a gene; V was cut back by 5 bases and J by 3 bases. CDR3: CASSPGLAGFYNEQFF. The DNA of the CDR3 is TGTGCCAGCAGCCCGGGACTAGCGGGGTTCTACAATGAGCAGTTCTTC.

The chain joins TRBV7-2 to TRBJ1-5; a weak D match, TRBD1 (6 bases). Trimming took 2 bases from V and 7 from J, leaving 12 bases between them. This CDR3 is 14 amino acids long. Per the germline V gene, CDR1 is SGHTA and CDR2 is FQGNSA. In DNA, the CDR3 is TGTGCCAGCAGCTTACGGACAGCAAACCAGCCCCAGCATTTT. The encoded protein is CASSLRTANQPQHF.

This chain uses TRBV11-2 with TRBJ2-1; TRBD2 matches 8 bases. The germline gives CDR1 SGHAT, CDR2 FQNNGV. The V segment lost 1 base and the J segment 0 bases; nucleotides outside the gene matches: 26. The CDR3 has 24 amino acids. The CDR3 DNA is TGTGCCAGCAGCTTAGGAATCGGCGACGGACTAGCAGGAGAGGCTCTCGACTCCTACAATGAGCAGTTCTTC. Residues: CASSLGIGDGLAGEALDSYNEQFF.

The chain uses TRBV19 and TRBJ1-4, with unresolved D. V lost 5 bases and J lost 7, with 14 bases in between. This CDR3 comprises 14 residues. Germline V gene sequence: CDR1 LNHDA, CDR2 SQIVND (reference sequence). CDR3 region: CASSRGELREKLFF. CDR3 in DNA: TGTGCCAGTAGTCGAGGAGAACTTCGTGAAAAACTGTTTTTT.

The rearrangement joins TRBV6-1 to TRBJ2-1, with 7 bases fitting TRBD2. The trim removed 8 bases at V and 9 bases at J, leaving 7 bases unmatched. The germline gives CDR1 MNHNS, CDR2 SASEGT. This CDR3 has 12 amino acids. CDR3 in amino acids: CASSPGGTEQFF. For the CDR3, the DNA is TGTGCCAGCTCCCCCGGGGGGACTGAGCAGTTCTTC.

This clonotype was seen a few times. This chain links TRBV7-3 with TRBJ2-3; possible D gene TRBD2, 5 bases. CDR1 is SGHTA, CDR2 FQGTGA, per germline. This CDR3 contains 13 residues. Trimming shortened V by 1 base and J by 6 bases, and 8 bases separated the two germline ends. In DNA form, the CDR3 reads TGTGCCAGCAGCTTAAACCTAGCCGATACGCAGTATTTT. As protein: CASSLNLADTQYF.

The chain links TRBV6-1 to TRBJ2-3, with D perhaps matching TRBD1 or TRBD2 (5 bases each). The CDR3 is made up of 16 amino acids. V dropped 7 bases and J dropped 1 base, with 18 bases sitting between them. Germline CDR1 MNHNS, CDR2 SASEGT. The CDR3: CASTEGYRSRTDTQYF. In nucleotides, the CDR3 is TGTGCCAGCACAGAGGGGTACCGGAGCCGCACAGATACGCAGTATTTT.